The 24 T cell receptor beta chains in this list originate from one sample, sequenced in a study of T cells after yellow fever vaccination (dated by TCRdb to about 2019). This sample's treatment or condition label indicates: live attenuated yellow fever vaccine strain. Library construction relied on 5' RACE. The instrument given in TCRdb is Illumina HiSeq 2500. TCRdb reworked the public reads: Q25 trimming with fastp, MiXCR clone assembly, productive beta chains retained. Identical CDR3 proteins give one entry, which carries the most common genes and DNA. The sample table lists approximately 120,000 distinct CDR3 sequences, under 8.5% of them with a count of one. The ten most abundant clones make up 2% to 3% of the sample. Sequences were derived from CD4+ T cells sorted from PBMCs, sampled approximately 11 days after the first yellow fever vaccination. These receptors were collected from a man younger than 35 who received the YFV17D yellow fever vaccine.

This clonotype has at least ten counts. The chain's CDR3 is CASSPSIRGDGYTF. The CDR3 bases are TGTGCCAGCTCACCGTCGATCAGGGGGGATGGCTACACCTTC. The chain employs TRBV18 and TRBJ1-2, with 7 bases aligning to TRBD1. V gave up 3 bases and J gave up 6 bases; unmatched junction bases: 7. CDR1 and CDR2 (germline): KGHSH, LQKENI. The CDR3 runs to 14 residues.

This clonotype was seen repeatedly, ten times or more. The chain uses TRBV7-2 and TRBJ2-7; the D call may be TRBD1 or TRBD2 (6 bases each). This CDR3 contains 13 residues. Germline V gene sequence: CDR1 SGHTA, CDR2 FQGNSA. V dropped 4 bases and J dropped 5 bases, with 12 bases sitting between them. CDR3 sequence reads: CASSSEGGNEQYF. In DNA, the CDR3 is TGTGCCAGCAGCTCGGAGGGGGGCAACGAGCAGTACTTC.

There are many counts of this clonotype. The chain couples TRBV6-1 to TRBJ1-2; 7 bases line up with TRBD1. Germline V lookup: CDR1 MNHNS, CDR2 SASEGT. CDR3 size: 14 residues. Losses at the gene ends were 6 bases for V and 1 base for J; bases not matched to a gene: 5. The CDR3 nucleotides are TGTGCCAGCAGCTGGGACAGTCGTAACTATGGCTACACCTTC. Translation: CASSWDSRNYGYTF.

This clonotype was found many times. The genes are TRBV5-1 and TRBJ1-1; no definite D call. The CDR3 runs to 15 residues. Germline CDR1 reads SGHRS; CDR2 reads YFSETQ. The V gene lost 1 base and the J gene lost 1 base, with 11 bases spanning the gap. The CDR3 DNA reads TGCGCCAGCAGCTTGATTGAGGACCCGAACACTGAAGCTTTCTTT. Protein sequence: CASSLIEDPNTEAFF.

This clonotype was detected ten times or more. The V gene is TRBV15, the J gene TRBJ2-3; 7 bases are a match to TRBD2. Germline V gene lookup returns CDR1 LNHNV and CDR2 YYDKDF (reference sequence). V lost 4 bases, J lost 2 bases, and 15 bases stayed unmatched. CDR3 length: 18 amino acids. CDR3 sequence reads: CATSKRTGGTLLTDTQYF. In DNA form, the CDR3 reads TGTGCCACCAGCAAGAGAACGGGGGGTACCCTTCTCACAGATACGCAGTATTTT.

This clonotype showed up many times. The J gene is TRBJ2-1, the V gene TRBV7-3; D is undetermined. Looked up from germline, CDR1 is SGHTA and CDR2 is FQGTGA. This CDR3 contains 16 residues. Trimming removed 5 bases from V and 1 base from J, with 15 bases in between. This CDR3 reads CASSLSGWGSYNEQFF. CDR3 DNA sequence: TGTGCCAGCAGCCTAAGTGGGTGGGGTTCCTACAATGAGCAGTTCTTC.

This clonotype was detected many times. The V call is TRBV7-2, the J call TRBJ2-5; D may correspond to TRBD1 or TRBD2 (5 bases each). CDR1 and CDR2 (germline): SGHTA, FQGNSA. The CDR3 has 16 amino acids. V was shortened by 1 base and J by 2 bases, with 14 bases between the two germline ends. The CDR3 sequence: CASSLEFTGPQETQYF. CDR3 bases: TGTGCCAGCAGCTTAGAATTCACGGGACCACAAGAGACCCAGTACTTC. Looking up the rest from reference TRBV7-2 and TRBJ2-5 gives the full variable domain: GAGVSQSPSNKVTEKGKDVELRCDPISGHTALYWYRQSLGQGLEFLIYFQGNSAPDKSGLPSDRFSAERTGGSVSTLTIQRTQQEDSAVYLCASSLEFTGPQETQYFGPGTRLLVL.

This clonotype was observed at least ten times. The chain recombines TRBV12-3 or TRBV12-4 with TRBJ1-5, with 7 bases identical to TRBD1. V lost 4 bases and J lost 3; bases outside the gene matches: 3. This CDR3 has 14 residues. The CDR3 region has the DNA TGTGCCAGCAGTTGGGGACAGCTCAATCAGCCCCAGCATTTT. It is translated as CASSWGQLNQPQHF.

This clonotype was found a few times. The gene calls are TRBV20-1 and TRBJ2-1; 8 bases are a match to TRBD1. CDR1 and CDR2 from the germline V gene are DFQATT and SNEGSKA (reference sequence). The CDR3 has 14 residues. The CDR3 loop reads CRAASRDRTDEQFF. DNA of the CDR3: TGCAGAGCCGCGTCCCGGGACAGGACCGATGAGCAGTTCTTC.

J is TRBJ2-1 and V is TRBV5-4; no definite D call. The V end lost 5 bases, the J end lost 0 bases, and 9 bases lay between the germline ends. The CDR3 sequence is 14 residues long. Germline lookup yields CDR1 SGHNT and CDR2 YYREEE (reference sequence). The CDR3 nucleotides are TGTGCCAGCAGAGCGATCAGCTCCTACAATGAGCAGTTCTTC. Translating it yields CASRAISSYNEQFF.

This clonotype was recorded many times. The chain links TRBV7-3 to TRBJ2-1, with 10 positions matching TRBD1. After removal of 5 bases from V and 9 bases from J, the junction contained 10 bases not matched to a gene. The CDR3 is made up of 15 amino acids. Germline CDR1 SGHTA, CDR2 FQGTGA. The CDR3 DNA reads as TGTGCCAGCAGCCCCCAAGGGACAGGGGTAGGTGAGCAGTTCTTC. Its protein product is CASSPQGTGVGEQFF. The complete variable domain, with remaining parts taken from reference TRBV7-3 and TRBJ2-1, reads GAGVSQTPSNKVTEKGKYVELRCDPISGHTALYWYRQSLGQGPEFLIYFQGTGAADDSGLPNDRFFAVRPEGSVSTLKIQRTERGDSAVYLCASSPQGTGVGEQFFGPGTRLTVL.

This clonotype was counted ten times or more. The chain is built from TRBV5-1 and TRBJ2-5; TRBD2 agrees at 7 bases. V was clipped by 4 bases and J by 3 bases; unmatched bases: 3. Per the germline V gene, CDR1 is SGHRS and CDR2 is YFSETQ. The CDR3 extends over 13 amino acids. This CDR3 reads CASSVRGEETQYF. The CDR3 DNA reads as TGCGCCAGCAGCGTTCGGGGGGAAGAGACCCAGTACTTC.

The chain links TRBV20-1 to TRBJ2-3, with D perhaps given as TRBD1 or TRBD2 (5 bases each). CDR1 is DFQATT, CDR2 SNEGSKA, per germline (reference sequence). CDR3 length equals 14 residues. V dropped 2 bases and J dropped 2 bases, with 11 bases sitting between them. The CDR3 loop is CSARFGGTTDTQYF. For the CDR3, the DNA is TGCAGTGCTAGATTTGGGGGTACCACAGATACGCAGTATTTT.

At least ten counts were recorded for this clonotype. The J gene is TRBJ1-2, the V gene TRBV2, with 9 bases aligning to TRBD1. The CDR3 totals 15 residues. J lost 6 bases, V lost 6 bases, and 11 bases had no gene match. CDR1 and CDR2 (germline): SNHLY, FYNNEI. CDR3 nucleotide sequence: TGTGCCAGCAGCCCCACGTACAGGGGGCGGGATGGCTACACCTTC. This sequence encodes CASSPTYRGRDGYTF.

This clonotype came up many times. The genes are TRBV28 and TRBJ2-3, with D unclear. The CDR3 runs 12 residues. Germline lookup yields CDR1 MDHEN and CDR2 SYDVKM. V lost 7 bases and J lost 2, with 7 bases in between. The DNA for the CDR3 is TGTGCCAGCACCAGCTTCACAGATACGCAGTATTTT. It specifies CASTSFTDTQYF.

This clonotype was counted many times. The V call is TRBV7-2, the J call TRBJ2-3; D not certain. The CDR3 covers 13 residues. The V end was cut by 0 bases, the J end by 4 bases, with 5 bases between. CDR1 and CDR2 (germline): SGHTA, FQGNSA. Written as DNA, the CDR3 is TGTGCCAGCAGCTTAGCAGTAGCAGATACGCAGTATTTT. It yields the protein CASSLAVADTQYF.

Many counts were recorded for this clonotype. This rearrangement joins TRBV20-1 to TRBJ1-2, with 8 positions matching TRBD1. CDR3 length equals 14 residues. Germline trimming cut 1 base from V and 4 bases from J; bases unmatched to any gene: 5. The germline gives CDR1 DFQATT, CDR2 SNEGSKA (reference sequence). CDR3 in amino acids: CSARGAGTGYGYTF. The CDR3 DNA follows: TGCAGTGCTAGAGGCGCAGGGACAGGCTATGGCTACACCTTC.

In this sample, this clonotype turned up many times. The gene calls are TRBV18 and TRBJ2-7; the match to TRBD1 covers 9 bases. The CDR3 contains 15 residues. With V trimmed by 0 bases and J by 6 bases, 6 bases remained unmatched. Germline values: CDR1 KGHSH, CDR2 LQKENI. CDR3 sequence (DNA): TGTGCCAGCTCACCACCTACAGGGGGCTTTGGCGAGCAGTACGTC. Protein: CASSPPTGGFGEQYV.

Details on this clonotype: A much larger clone lies one base from this, so it may be a read error. The CDR3 region is CASSQDPPLGHETQYF. The CDR3 DNA reads TGCGCCAGCAGCCAAGACCCACCCCTGGGGCACGAGACCCAGTACTTC. The rearrangement uses TRBV4-3 and TRBJ2-5; D might be TRBD1 (5 bases). From germline, CDR1 is LGHNA and CDR2 YSLEER. V was pared by 0 bases and J by 5 bases, with 16 bases between. The CDR3 has 16 amino acids.

There are many counts of this clonotype. The chain uses TRBV2 and TRBJ2-1; D possibly corresponds to TRBD2 (5 bases). From germline, CDR1 is SNHLY and CDR2 FYNNEI. The CDR3 runs to 17 residues. Trimming took off 3 bases at V and 4 bases at J, with 19 bases between the two ends. The CDR3 nucleotides read TGTGCCAGCAGTGACCCCGGGGATCCTAGGGATTACAATGAGCAGTTCTTC. Its protein is CASSDPGDPRDYNEQFF. Supplemented by reference TRBV2 and TRBJ2-1, the full variable domain reads EPEVTQTPSHQVTQMGQEVILRCVPISNHLYFYWYRQILGQKVEFLVSFYNNEISEKSEIFDDQFSVERPDGSNFTLKIRSTKLEDSAMYFCASSDPGDPRDYNEQFFGPGTRLTVL.

This clonotype has ten or more counts. V and J are TRBV7-3 and TRBJ2-7, with 9 bases aligning to TRBD1. In germline, CDR1 is SGHTA, CDR2 FQGTGA. V shed 5 bases and J 8 bases; nucleotides not matched to a gene: 7. The CDR3 sequence is 13 residues long. The CDR3, as DNA: TGTGCCAGCAGCCCTGGACAGGGGAGTAAGCAGTACTTC. Its protein product is CASSPGQGSKQYF.

The rearrangement joins TRBV30 to TRBJ2-1; 8 bases align to TRBD2. This CDR3 spans 15 amino acids. Trimming cost V 4 bases and J 8 bases; bases outside gene matches: 13. The germline CDR1 and CDR2 sequences are GTSNPN and SVGIG (reference sequence). This CDR3 reads CAWMILGGGSDEQFF. CDR3 nucleotide sequence: TGTGCCTGGATGATTCTGGGCGGGGGGTCGGATGAGCAGTTCTTC.

This clonotype was recorded many times. The CDR3 region is CASSYSVGLREIGTDTQYF. CDR3 DNA: TGTGCCAGCAGTTACTCTGTCGGGCTGCGGGAAATTGGCACAGATACGCAGTATTTT. This chain connects TRBV6-2 or TRBV6-3 to TRBJ2-3; possibly TRBD2 for D (6 bases). The CDR3 contains 19 residues. Trimming pared 0 bases from V and 1 base from J, leaving 20 bases between. CDR1 and CDR2 (germline): MNHEY, SVGEGT.

This clonotype was seen ten or more times. The chain has TRBV10-3 and TRBJ1-1; 8 bases map to TRBD1. J gave up 2 bases and V 9 bases, and 5 bases lay outside the gene matches. The CDR3 totals 13 residues. CDR1 ENHRY and CDR2 SYGVKD come from the germline V gene. The CDR3 bases are TGTGCCATTCAGGGGGCCCGAAACACTGAAGCTTTCTTT. This codes for CAIQGARNTEAFF.